Sequencing of this T cell receptor (beta chain) was carried out in a study of T cells expressing NK-cell markers. In the study overall: Researchers got TCR beta repertoires out of sorted CD3+CD56+NKG2C+, CD3+CD56+NKG2C- and CD3+CD56-NKG2C+ T cells. Study-wide results and caveats: About 1.0-8% of CD8+ T cells in more than 5 donors belonged to dominant NKG2C+ clonotypes.

Comment on this clonotype: What it binds is not known.

5'RACE template switching with UMIs produced the TCR beta cDNA. One entry per CDR3 protein, without DNA, is what TCRdb gives after re-calling the 5' RACE reads. Here the sample table reports hundreds of thousands of distinct CDR3 sequences. The CDR3 consists of 14 residues. Germline CDR1 SQVTM, CDR2 ANQGSEA. The source of this sequence is a woman aged 18 to 75 in good health. Specimen: blood T cells: a sorted CD56 or NKG2C T cell subset, CD4+ or CD8+ T cells, or bulk PBMC T cells (not recorded which). The chain joins TRBV29-1 to TRBJ2-1; TCRdb's D call of TRBD1 is untestable without DNA. The chain's CDR3 is CSASQGATLNEQFF.